The 10 T cell receptor beta chains reported below all come from one sample, sequenced in a study of cytomegalovirus exposure and HLA in healthy donors. PCR involved 60 Vbeta and 13 Jbeta primers. Clones were read by immunoSEQ multiplex PCR, and TCRdb kept only the in-frame ones, dropping some. Of fewer than 110,000 clones listed, roughly 80% were seen once; the top ten hold 2% to 3%. The specimen was PBMCs. The receptors stem from a man aged 25-45 years in good health and CMV-seropositive.

This clone was recorded once. V and J are TRBV6-5 and TRBJ1-1, with TRBD1 as a possible D gene (6 bases). V gave up 5 bases and J gave up 3 bases, with 13 bases separating them. This CDR3 is 14 amino acids long. Germline assignment: CDR1 MNHEY and CDR2 SVGAGI. The CDR3 coding sequence is TGTGCCAGCAGTCAGACCAACAGGGACACTGAAGCTTTCTTT. It specifies CASSQTNRDTEAFF.

The CDR3: CASSPYRDRVISGANVLTF. CDR3 bases: TGTGCCAGCTCACCATATCGGGACAGGGTTATCTCTGGGGCCAACGTCCTGACTTTC. This sequence joins TRBV18 and TRBJ2-6; 9 nucleotides line up with TRBD1. Germline V gives CDR1 KGHSH, CDR2 LQKENI. The CDR3 runs 19 residues. The V and J ends lost 2 bases and 0 bases, in that order; junction bases with no gene match: 8.

The chain links TRBV11-2 to TRBJ1-2; maybe TRBD1 (6 bases). The CDR3 spans 15 residues. Trimming left V 0 bases short and J 5 bases short, with 13 bases between. Germline-derived CDR1 and CDR2 are SGHAT and FQNNGV. The CDR3 sequence is CASSLEGDTMYGYTF. In DNA form, the CDR3 reads TGTGCCAGCAGCTTAGAAGGGGACACAATGTATGGCTACACCTTC.

Of note for this clone: The CDR3 ends on some other residue instead of the conserved phenylalanine or tryptophan, so this is likely a read error. The chain joins TRBV5-1 to TRBJ2-7; a possible D gene is TRBD2 (6 bases). There are 15 residues in the CDR3. The V gene lost 0 bases and the J gene lost 7 bases, with 17 bases spanning the gap. Per germline, CDR1 SGHRS and CDR2 YFSETQ. The CDR3 sequence: CASSLEGTVLREQYL. The CDR3 DNA reads as TGCGCCAGCAGCTTGGAAGGGACTGTCTTAAGAGAGCAGTACCTC.

The chain uses TRBV6-4 and TRBJ2-3, with 11 bases aligning to TRBD2. J was trimmed by 3 bases and V by 0 bases; bases with no gene match: 5. The CDR3 is 17 residues long. The germline gives CDR1 MRHNA, CDR2 SNTAGT. Here the CDR3 DNA reads TGTGCCAGCAGTGACTCATGGTCTAGCGGGGGGACAGATACGCAGTATTTT. It codes for CASSDSWSSGGTDTQYF.

The chain uses TRBV10-3 and TRBJ2-2; D call uncertain. CDR1 ENHRY and CDR2 SYGVKD come from the germline V gene. The CDR3 length is 11 residues. V lost 11 bases and J lost 6, with 10 bases in between. This chain's CDR3 is CAASQAGELFF. The CDR3 region has the DNA TGTGCCGCCTCTCAGGCCGGGGAGCTGTTTTTT.

Of note for this clone: At one end the junction does not follow the germline gene, possibly because of a read error. CDR3 nucleotides: TGTGCCAGCAGCCCCATGGGGGCAGCTGGCTCTGGGGCCAACGGCCTGACTTTC. Amino acids: CASSPMGAAGSGANGLTF. The gene calls are TRBV2 and TRBJ2-6, with D possibly being TRBD1 (6 bases). The CDR3 loop spans 18 amino acids. CDR1 and CDR2 (germline): SNHLY, FYNNEI.

The gene calls are TRBV4-1 and TRBJ1-1; 7 positions agree with TRBD1. With V trimmed by 2 bases and J by 1 base, 13 bases remained unmatched. Germline lookup yields CDR1 MGHRA and CDR2 YSYEKL. The CDR3 contains 18 residues. This CDR3 reads CASSQPTGVLVENTEAFF. The CDR3 bases are TGCGCCAGCAGCCAACCAACAGGGGTACTCGTGGAGAACACTGAAGCTTTCTTT.

The gene calls are TRBV11-2 and TRBJ1-2; no clear D. Germline CDR1 SGHAT, CDR2 FQNNGV. Trimming pared 5 bases from V and 8 bases from J, leaving 12 bases between. The CDR3 totals 12 residues. CDR3 loop: CASSPLERGYTF. As DNA, the CDR3 is TGTGCCAGCAGCCCCCTTGAGAGGGGCTACACCTTC.

The chain combines TRBV5-1 with TRBJ2-3; a possible D gene is TRBD1 (6 bases). The CDR3 has 16 amino acids. The germline gives CDR1 SGHRS, CDR2 YFSETQ. V was shortened by 2 bases and J by 3 bases, with 16 bases between the two germline ends. The CDR3 region is CASSLNRDQVTDTQYF. Here the CDR3 DNA reads TGCGCCAGCAGCTTAAACAGGGATCAGGTAACAGATACGCAGTATTTT.